This T cell receptor (beta chain) is drawn from a study of identical twins. With respect to this clonotype: No antigen is known for it.

The germline V gene has CDR1 SQVTM and CDR2 ANQGSEA. With 4 bases clipped from V and 0 bases from J, the junction kept 13 bases outside the gene matches. The CDR3 runs to 17 residues. Points from the study as a whole: Within twin pairs, the out-of-frame alpha sequences they shared showed excess low generation probability. The study found that models underestimated out-of-frame TCR alpha sharing in monozygotic twins. Zero-insertion findings could be partly confounded by invariant cells (MAIT and iNKT cells).

A universal primer site arose from template switching, and cDNA bore unique molecular identifiers. In TCRdb, the 5' RACE reads were re-called with MiXCR into one record per CDR3 protein. The sample holds 1,800,000 or so distinct CDR3 sequences; 25% to 35% are singletons and the top ten take over 0.25%. The J gene is TRBJ1-1, the V gene TRBV29-1; 8 nucleotides agree with TRBD1. This clonotype was sampled from a newborn girl in good health. Sequenced sample: cord blood. CDR3 sequence (DNA): TGCAGCGTTGCTCAGGGGGCCGTTCCATTTATGAACACTGAAGCTTTCTTT. It translates to CSVAQGAVPFMNTEAFF.